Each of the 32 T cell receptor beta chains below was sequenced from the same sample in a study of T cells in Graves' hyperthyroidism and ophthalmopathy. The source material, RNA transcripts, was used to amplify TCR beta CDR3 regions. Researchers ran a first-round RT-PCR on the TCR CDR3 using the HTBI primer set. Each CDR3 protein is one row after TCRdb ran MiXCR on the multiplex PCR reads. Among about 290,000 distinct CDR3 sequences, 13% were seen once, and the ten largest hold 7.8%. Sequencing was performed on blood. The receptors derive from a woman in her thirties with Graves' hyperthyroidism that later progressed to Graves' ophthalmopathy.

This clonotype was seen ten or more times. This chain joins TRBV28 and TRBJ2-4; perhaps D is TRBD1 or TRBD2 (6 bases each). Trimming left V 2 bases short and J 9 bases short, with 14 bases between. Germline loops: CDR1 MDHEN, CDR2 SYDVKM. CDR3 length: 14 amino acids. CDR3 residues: CASSLTGAAVIQYF. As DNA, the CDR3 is TGTGCCAGCAGTTTAACGGGGGCGGCGGTCATTCAGTACTTC.

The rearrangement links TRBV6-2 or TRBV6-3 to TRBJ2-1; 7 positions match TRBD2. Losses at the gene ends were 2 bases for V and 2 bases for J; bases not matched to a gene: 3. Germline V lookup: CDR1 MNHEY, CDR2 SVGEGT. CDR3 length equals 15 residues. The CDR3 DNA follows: TGTGCCAGCAGTTACGGACTAGAACCCTACAATGAGCAGTTCTTC. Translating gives CASSYGLEPYNEQFF.

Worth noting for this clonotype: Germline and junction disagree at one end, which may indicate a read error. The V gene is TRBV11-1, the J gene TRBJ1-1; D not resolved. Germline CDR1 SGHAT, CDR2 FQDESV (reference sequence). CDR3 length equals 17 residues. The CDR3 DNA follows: TGTGCCAGCAGCTTAATGCCCCTTGGTGGAATGAACGCTGAAGCTTTCTTT. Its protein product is CASSLMPLGGMNAEAFF.

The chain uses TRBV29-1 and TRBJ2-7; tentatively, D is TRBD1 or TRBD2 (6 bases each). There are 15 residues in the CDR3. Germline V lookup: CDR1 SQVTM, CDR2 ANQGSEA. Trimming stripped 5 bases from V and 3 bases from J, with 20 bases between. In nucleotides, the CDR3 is TGCAGCGTTATCATGGGGGCGGAGGGCGGCTACGAGCAGTACTTC. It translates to CSVIMGAEGGYEQYF.

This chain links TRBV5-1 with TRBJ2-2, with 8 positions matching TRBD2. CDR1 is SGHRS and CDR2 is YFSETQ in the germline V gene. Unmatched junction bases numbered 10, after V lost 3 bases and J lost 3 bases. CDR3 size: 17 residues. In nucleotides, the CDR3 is TGCGCCAGCAGCTACCTACCGGGGGGGCAACACACCGGGGAGCTGTTTTTT. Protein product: CASSYLPGGQHTGELFF.

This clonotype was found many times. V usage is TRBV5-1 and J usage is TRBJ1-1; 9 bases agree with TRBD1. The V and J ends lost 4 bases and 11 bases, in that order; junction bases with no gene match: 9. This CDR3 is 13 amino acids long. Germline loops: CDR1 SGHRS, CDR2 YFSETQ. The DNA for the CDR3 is TGCGCCAGCAGCGCCGGGGACAGGGCCTGGGCTTTCTTT. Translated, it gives CASSAGDRAWAFF.

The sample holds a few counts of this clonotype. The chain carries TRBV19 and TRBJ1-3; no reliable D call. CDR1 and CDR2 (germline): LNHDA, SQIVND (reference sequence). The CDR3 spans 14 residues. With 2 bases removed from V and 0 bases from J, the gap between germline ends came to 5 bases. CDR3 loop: CASSISGSGNTIYF. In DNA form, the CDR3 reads TGTGCCAGTAGTATATCGGGCTCTGGAAACACCATATATTTT.

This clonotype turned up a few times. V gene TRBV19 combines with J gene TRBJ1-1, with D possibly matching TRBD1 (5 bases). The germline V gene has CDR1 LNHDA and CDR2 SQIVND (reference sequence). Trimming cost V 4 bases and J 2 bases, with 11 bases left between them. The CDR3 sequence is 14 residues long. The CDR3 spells CASSTGPTNTEAFF. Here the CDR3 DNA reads TGTGCCAGTAGTACGGGACCGACCAACACTGAAGCTTTCTTT.

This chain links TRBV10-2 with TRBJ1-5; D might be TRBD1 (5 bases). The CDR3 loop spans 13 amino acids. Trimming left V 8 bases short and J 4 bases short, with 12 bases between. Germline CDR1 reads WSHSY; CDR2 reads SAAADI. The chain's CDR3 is CASSDRTNQPQHF. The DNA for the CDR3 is TGCGCCAGCTCCGACAGAACTAATCAGCCCCAGCATTTT.

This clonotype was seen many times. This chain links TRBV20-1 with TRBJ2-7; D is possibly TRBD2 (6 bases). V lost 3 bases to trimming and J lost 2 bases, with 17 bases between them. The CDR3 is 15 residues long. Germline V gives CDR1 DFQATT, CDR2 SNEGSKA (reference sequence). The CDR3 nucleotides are TGCAGTGCTAGCGGGGCCAGCGGGCACCCCTACGAGCAGTACTTC. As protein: CSASGASGHPYEQYF.

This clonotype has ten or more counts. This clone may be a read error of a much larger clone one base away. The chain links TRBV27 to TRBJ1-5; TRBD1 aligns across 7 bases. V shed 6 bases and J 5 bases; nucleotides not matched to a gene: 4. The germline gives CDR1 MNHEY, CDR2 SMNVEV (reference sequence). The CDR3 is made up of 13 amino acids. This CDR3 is CASSWDSYQPQHF. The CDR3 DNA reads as TGTGCCAGCAGCTGGGACAGCTATCAGCCCCAGCATTTT.

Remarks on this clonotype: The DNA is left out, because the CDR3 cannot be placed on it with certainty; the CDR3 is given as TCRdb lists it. CDR3 sequence: CASSFYICSARDQQRGAFF. This sequence joins TRBV7-2 and TRBJ1-1. Both ends counted, the CDR3 spans 19 residues. CDR1 is SGHTA, CDR2 FQGNSA, per germline.

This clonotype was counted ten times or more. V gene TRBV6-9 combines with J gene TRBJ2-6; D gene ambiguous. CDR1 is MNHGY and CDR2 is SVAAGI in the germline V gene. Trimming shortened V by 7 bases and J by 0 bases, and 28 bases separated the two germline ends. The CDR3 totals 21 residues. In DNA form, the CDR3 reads TGTGCCAGCAAAGGGAACCGAGATACGGACCCTCCGCACTCTGGGGCCAACGTCCTGACTTTC. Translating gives CASKGNRDTDPPHSGANVLTF.

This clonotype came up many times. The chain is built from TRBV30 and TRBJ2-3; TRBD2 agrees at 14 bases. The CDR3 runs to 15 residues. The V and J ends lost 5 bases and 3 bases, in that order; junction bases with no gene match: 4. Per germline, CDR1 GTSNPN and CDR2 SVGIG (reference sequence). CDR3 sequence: CAWGTSGRSTDTQYF. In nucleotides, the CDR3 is TGTGCCTGGGGGACTAGCGGGAGATCGACAGATACGCAGTATTTT.

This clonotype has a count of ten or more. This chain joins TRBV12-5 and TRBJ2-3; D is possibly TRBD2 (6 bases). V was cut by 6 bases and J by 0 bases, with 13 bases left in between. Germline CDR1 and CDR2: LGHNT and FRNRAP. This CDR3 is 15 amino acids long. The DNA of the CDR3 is TGTGCTAGTGGCCGTAGCGGTGCTAGCACAGATACGCAGTATTTT. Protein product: CASGRSGASTDTQYF.

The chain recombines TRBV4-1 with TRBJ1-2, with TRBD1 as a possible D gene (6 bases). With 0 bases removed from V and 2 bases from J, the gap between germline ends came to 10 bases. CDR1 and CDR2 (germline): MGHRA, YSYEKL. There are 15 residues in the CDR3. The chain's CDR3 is CASSQEGQSNYGYTF. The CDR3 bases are TGCGCCAGCAGCCAAGAAGGACAGTCAAACTATGGCTACACCTTC.

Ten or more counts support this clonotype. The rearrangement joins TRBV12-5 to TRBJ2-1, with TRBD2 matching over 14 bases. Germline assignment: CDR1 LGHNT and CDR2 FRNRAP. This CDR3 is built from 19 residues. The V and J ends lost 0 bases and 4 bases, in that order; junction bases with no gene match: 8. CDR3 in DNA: TGTGCTAGTGGTTTGGTGGGACTAGCGGGAGCTCGGGGGTACAATGAGCAGTTCTTC. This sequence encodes CASGLVGLAGARGYNEQFF. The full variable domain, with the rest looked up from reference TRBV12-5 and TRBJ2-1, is DARVTQTPRHKVTEMGQEVTMRCQPILGHNTVFWYRQTMMQGLELLAYFRNRAPLDDSGMPKDRFSAEMPDATLATLKIQPSEPRDSAVYFCASGLVGLAGARGYNEQFFGPGTRLTVL.

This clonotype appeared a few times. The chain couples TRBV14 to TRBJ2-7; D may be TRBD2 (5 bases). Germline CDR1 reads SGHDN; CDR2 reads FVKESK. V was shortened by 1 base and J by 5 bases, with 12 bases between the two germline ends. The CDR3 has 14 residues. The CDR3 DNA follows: TGTGCCAGCAGCCAAGCCGGGAAACGCGACGAGCAGTACTTC. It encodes CASSQAGKRDEQYF.

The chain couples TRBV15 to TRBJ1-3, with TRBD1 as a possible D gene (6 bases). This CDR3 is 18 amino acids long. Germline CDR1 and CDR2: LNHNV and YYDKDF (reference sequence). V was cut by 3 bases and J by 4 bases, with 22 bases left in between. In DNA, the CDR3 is TGTGCCACCAGCAGTGCCCACCAAAGGGACATGGCCGGAAACACCATATATTTT. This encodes CATSSAHQRDMAGNTIYF.

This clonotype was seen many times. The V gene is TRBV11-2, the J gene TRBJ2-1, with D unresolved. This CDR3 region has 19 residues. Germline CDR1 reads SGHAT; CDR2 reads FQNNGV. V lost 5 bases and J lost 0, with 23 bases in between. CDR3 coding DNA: TGTGCCAGCAGCGGAATGTTCTGGTCAGCGCCGAGCTCCTACAATGAGCAGTTCTTC. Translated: CASSGMFWSAPSSYNEQFF.

The CDR3 DNA follows: TGTGCCAGCAGCTTCCTAGCGGGGGGGGGCACAGATACGCAGTATTTT. It encodes CASSFLAGGGTDTQYF. This chain uses TRBV7-6 with TRBJ2-3; 12 bases map to TRBD2. Germline loops: CDR1 SGHVS, CDR2 FNYEAQ. The CDR3 totals 16 residues. V dropped 3 bases and J dropped 1; count of bases not matched to a gene: 2.

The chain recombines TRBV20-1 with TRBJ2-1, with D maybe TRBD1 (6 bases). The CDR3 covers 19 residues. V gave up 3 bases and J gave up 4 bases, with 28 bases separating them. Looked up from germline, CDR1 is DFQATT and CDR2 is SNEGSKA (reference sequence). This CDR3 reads CSASSASSPTGMRYNEQFF. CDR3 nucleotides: TGCAGTGCTAGTAGTGCCAGCTCACCCACAGGGATGCGGTACAATGAGCAGTTCTTC.

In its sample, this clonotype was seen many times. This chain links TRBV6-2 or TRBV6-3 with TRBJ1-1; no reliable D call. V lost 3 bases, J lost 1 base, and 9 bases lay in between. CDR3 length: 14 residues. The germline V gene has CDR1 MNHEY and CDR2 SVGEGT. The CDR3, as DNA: TGTGCCAGCAGTTATATGCAGTCGAACACTGAAGCTTTCTTT. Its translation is CASSYMQSNTEAFF.

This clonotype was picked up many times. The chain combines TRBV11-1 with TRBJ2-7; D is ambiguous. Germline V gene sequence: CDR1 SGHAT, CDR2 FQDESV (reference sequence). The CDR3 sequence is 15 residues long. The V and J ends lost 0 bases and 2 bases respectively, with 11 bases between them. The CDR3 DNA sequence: TGTGCCAGCAGCTTAGCGCTGGAGTTTCCCTACGAGCAGTACTTC. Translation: CASSLALEFPYEQYF.

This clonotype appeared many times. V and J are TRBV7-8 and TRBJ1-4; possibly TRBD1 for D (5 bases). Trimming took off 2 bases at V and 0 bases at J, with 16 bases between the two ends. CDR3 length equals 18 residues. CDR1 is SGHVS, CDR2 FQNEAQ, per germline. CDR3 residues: CASSLQETVSTTNEKLFF. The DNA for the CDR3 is TGTGCCAGCAGCTTACAAGAGACAGTTTCAACAACTAATGAAAAACTGTTTTTT. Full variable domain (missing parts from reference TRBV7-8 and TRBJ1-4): GAGVSQSPRYKVAKRGQDVALRCDPISGHVSLFWYQQALGQGPEFLTYFQNEAQLDKSGLPSDRFFAERPEGSVSTLKIQRTQQEDSAVYLCASSLQETVSTTNEKLFFGSGTQLSVL.

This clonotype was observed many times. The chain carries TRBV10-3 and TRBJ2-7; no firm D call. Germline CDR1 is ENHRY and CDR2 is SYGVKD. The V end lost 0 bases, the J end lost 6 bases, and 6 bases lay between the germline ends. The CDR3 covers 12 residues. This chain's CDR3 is CAISESLSEQYF. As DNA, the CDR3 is TGTGCCATCAGTGAGTCACTGAGCGAGCAGTACTTC.

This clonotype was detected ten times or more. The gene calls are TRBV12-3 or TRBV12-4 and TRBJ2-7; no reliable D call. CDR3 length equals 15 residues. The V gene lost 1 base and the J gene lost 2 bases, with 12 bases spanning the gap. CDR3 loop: CASSLVPDGTYEQYF. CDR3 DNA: TGTGCCAGCAGTTTAGTCCCCGACGGTACCTACGAGCAGTACTTC.

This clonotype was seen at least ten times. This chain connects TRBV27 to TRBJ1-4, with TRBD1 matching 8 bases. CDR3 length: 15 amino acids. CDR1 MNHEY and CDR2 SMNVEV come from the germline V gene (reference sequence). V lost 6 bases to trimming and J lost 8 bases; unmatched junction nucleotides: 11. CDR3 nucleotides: TGTGCCAGCAGCCCTTGGGACAGGCCGAAGGAAAAACTGTTTTTT. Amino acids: CASSPWDRPKEKLFF.

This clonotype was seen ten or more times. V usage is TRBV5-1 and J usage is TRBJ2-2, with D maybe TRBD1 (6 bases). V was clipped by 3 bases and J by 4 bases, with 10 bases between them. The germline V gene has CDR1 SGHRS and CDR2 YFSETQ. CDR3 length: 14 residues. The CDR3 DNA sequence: TGCGCCAGCAGCTCCCAACAGGGCACCGGGGAGCTGTTTTTT. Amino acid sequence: CASSSQQGTGELFF.

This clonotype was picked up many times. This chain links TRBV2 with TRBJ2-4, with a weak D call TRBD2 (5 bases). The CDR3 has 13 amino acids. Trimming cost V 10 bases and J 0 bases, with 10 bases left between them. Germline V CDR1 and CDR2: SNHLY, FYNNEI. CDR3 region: CAILGLAKNIQYF. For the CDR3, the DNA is TGTGCCATCCTTGGACTAGCCAAAAACATTCAGTACTTC.

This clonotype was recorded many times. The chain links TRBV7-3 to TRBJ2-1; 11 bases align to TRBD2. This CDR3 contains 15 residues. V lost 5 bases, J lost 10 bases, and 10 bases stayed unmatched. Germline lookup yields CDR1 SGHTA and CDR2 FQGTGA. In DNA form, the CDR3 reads TGTGCCAGCAGCAAGGGGGGGACTAGCGGACGGGAGCAGTTCTTC. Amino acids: CASSKGGTSGREQFF.

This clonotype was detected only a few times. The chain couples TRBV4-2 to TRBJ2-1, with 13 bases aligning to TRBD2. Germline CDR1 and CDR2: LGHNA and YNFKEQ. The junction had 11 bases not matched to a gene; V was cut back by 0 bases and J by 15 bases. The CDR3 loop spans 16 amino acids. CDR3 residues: CASSQDLGLAGLPGFF. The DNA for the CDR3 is TGTGCCAGCAGCCAAGATCTGGGACTAGCGGGACTCCCGGGGTTCTTC.